This TCR beta chain was sequenced in a study of T cell repertoires in cytomegalovirus infection (dated by TCRdb to the late 2010s). Looking at the study overall: Donor HLA type was relevant to the analysis, because carriage of CMV infection together with the matching HLA type was indicated by public TCR beta signatures. Study-wide findings and limitations: The ex vivo response was dominated by HLA-C-restricted CMV-specific TCR beta clonotypes, and the single most frequent clonotype in two of eight donors was supplied by these HLA-C-restricted clonotypes. In both this cohort and an independent roughly 350-donor cohort, the cumulative frequency of public TCR beta family members distinguished carriers of CMV infection plus the relevant HLA type.

Sequenced on an Illumina HiSeq 1500. TCRdb reworked the public reads: Q25 trimming with fastp, MiXCR clone assembly, productive beta chains retained. Identical CDR3 proteins give one entry, which carries the most common genes and DNA. The sample contains roughly 300,000 distinct CDR3 sequences, over 20% of them found a single time. The ten largest clones add up to roughly 14% of the sample. About this clonotype: Its antigen target is currently unknown. Base quality data are lacking; no much larger clone is found one base away.

The junction carries 20 bases between V and J, which are trimmed by 0 bases and 2 bases respectively. The CDR3 runs 17 amino acids, cysteine and phenylalanine included. Of all the DNA, just the CDR3 is kept, 51 bases in frame from base 1. CDR1 and CDR2 (DFQATT, SNEGSKA) derive from the germline V gene (reference sequence). The receptor chain draws on TRBV20-1 and TRBJ2-7, and the D gene may be TRBD1, 6 bases matching. The clonotype originates from a human donor in good health (CMV status not recorded). Some clones in this sample may be carry-over from other donors' samples. The sequenced sample consisted of PBMCs. In nucleotide form, the sequence is TGCAGTGCTAGAGATCGCGATTCGGACAGCCGAGCCTACGAGCAGTACTTC. Its product reads: CSARDRDSDSRAYEQYF.